The 15 T cell receptor beta chains reported below all come from one sample, sequenced in a study of cytomegalovirus exposure and HLA in healthy donors. Primers for the PCR totalled 60 Vbeta and 13 Jbeta. Produced via immunoSEQ multiplex PCR; TCRdb's table is partial and in-frame only. This sample yields tens of thousands of clones, of which around four fifths are seen a single time; more than 7.5% belongs to the top ten. Sequenced sample: PBMCs. These receptors originate from a man aged 35-49 years in good health and CMV-seronegative.

The rearrangement links TRBV18 to TRBJ1-1, with D hard to call. The CDR3 runs to 15 residues. Germline V gives CDR1 KGHSH, CDR2 LQKENI. V shed 1 base and J shed 1 base, with 10 bases lying between them. CDR3 coding DNA: TGTGCCAGCTCACCACTTGGTCCGGGGAACACTGAAGCTTTCTTT. This translates into CASSPLGPGNTEAFF.

This clone was counted a few times. The rearrangement joins TRBV19 to TRBJ1-1, with TRBD1 identical over 9 bases. Germline-derived CDR1 and CDR2 are LNHDA and SQIVND (reference sequence). This CDR3 is 12 amino acids long. V lost 10 bases to trimming and J lost 7 bases; unmatched junction nucleotides: 7. CDR3 in DNA: TGTGCCACCTTGGACAGGGGCGGTGAAGCTTTCTTT. It codes for CATLDRGGEAFF. Complete variable domain (other parts from reference TRBV19 and TRBJ1-1): DGGITQSPKYLFRKEGQNVTLSCEQNLNHDAMYWYRQDPGQGLRLIYYSQIVNDFQKGDIAEGYSVSREKKESFPLTVTSAQKNPTAFYLCATLDRGGEAFFGQGTRLTVV.

Details on this clone: Its ends do not fully match the called genes, so a read error is possible. V gene TRBV7-9 combines with J gene TRBJ1-4; 9 bases line up with TRBD1. CDR1 is SEHNR, CDR2 FQNEAQ, per germline (reference sequence). CDR3 length: 18 amino acids. CDR3 sequence reads: CSSSWDRVNPVANEKLFF. CDR3 in DNA: TGTTCCAGCAGTTGGGACAGGGTCAATCCGGTGGCTAATGAAAAACTGTTTTTT.

The rearrangement joins TRBV5-1 to TRBJ2-1, with 8 bases fitting TRBD2. Germline values: CDR1 SGHRS, CDR2 YFSETQ. Trimming took 0 bases from V and 14 from J; bases not matched to a gene: 10. CDR3 length: 14 residues. CDR3: CASSLGKAGASEFF. DNA of the CDR3: TGCGCCAGCAGCTTGGGTAAAGCGGGAGCATCCGAGTTCTTC.

This clone was observed a handful of times. The rearrangement links TRBV14 to TRBJ2-1; 8 bases line up with TRBD2. Germline CDR1 reads SGHDN; CDR2 reads FVKESK. The CDR3 totals 16 residues. V lost 0 bases, J lost 7 bases, and 8 bases stayed unmatched. This chain's CDR3 is CASSQDTAGGGNEQFF. The CDR3, as DNA: TGTGCCAGCAGCCAAGATACGGCGGGGGGAGGGAATGAGCAGTTCTTC. Drawing the rest from reference TRBV14 and TRBJ2-1, the complete variable domain is EAGVTQFPSHSVIEKGQTVTLRCDPISGHDNLYWYRRVMGKEIKFLLHFVKESKQDESGMPNNRFLAERTGGTYSTLKVQPAELEDSGVYFCASSQDTAGGGNEQFFGPGTRLTVL.

This chain joins TRBV5-8 and TRBJ2-7, with D perhaps TRBD2 (6 bases). The V and J ends lost 0 bases and 5 bases respectively, with 12 bases between them. The CDR3 consists of 14 residues. Germline assignment: CDR1 SGHTS and CDR2 YDEGEE. This CDR3 is CASSLEGTHDEQYF. In nucleotides, the CDR3 is TGTGCCAGCAGCTTGGAGGGGACTCACGACGAGCAGTACTTC.

The sample holds a few counts of this clone. The chain recombines TRBV6-4 with TRBJ2-2, with 10 bases lining up with TRBD2. The CDR3 consists of 15 residues. The V gene's germline CDR1 is MRHNA and CDR2 SNTAGT. J lost 6 bases, V lost 0 bases, and 1 base had no gene match. In DNA form, the CDR3 reads TGTGCCAGCAGTGACTCAGCGGGAGGGCCCGGGGAGCTGTTTTTT. Protein product: CASSDSAGGPGELFF.

This clone was detected a few times. This sequence joins TRBV6-4 and TRBJ2-6; 12 nucleotides agree with TRBD2. V trimming: 4 bases; J trimming: 4 bases; junction bases outside the gene matches: 5. CDR3 length equals 17 residues. Germline CDR1 MRHNA, CDR2 SNTAGT. The CDR3: CASSVLAGGPGANVLTF. The CDR3 nucleotides are TGTGCCAGCAGTGTTCTAGCGGGAGGGCCGGGGGCCAACGTCCTGACTTTC.

The gene calls are TRBV2 and TRBJ1-2; D gene ambiguous. The V end was cut by 8 bases, the J end by 12 bases, with 19 bases between. CDR1 SNHLY and CDR2 FYNNEI come from the germline V gene. This CDR3 spans 12 amino acids. The CDR3 loop is CASGRVDIEHTF. The CDR3 DNA reads TGTGCCAGCGGGCGCGTCGATATCGAACACACCTTC.

This chain joins TRBV6-5 and TRBJ2-7; 7 positions match TRBD2. Per germline, CDR1 MNHEY and CDR2 SVGAGI. The CDR3 runs 16 residues. Trimming cost V 0 bases and J 0 bases; bases outside gene matches: 5. In nucleotides, the CDR3 is TGTGCCAGCAGTTACTCCAGCGGGGCTAGCTCCTACGAGCAGTACTTC. It is translated as CASSYSSGASSYEQYF.

The rearrangement joins TRBV7-9 to TRBJ2-5; 12 bases are shared with TRBD2. CDR1 SEHNR and CDR2 FQNEAQ come from the germline V gene (reference sequence). The CDR3 totals 15 residues. The trim removed 4 bases at V and 2 bases at J, leaving 2 bases unmatched. CDR3 sequence (DNA): TGTGCCAGCAGCTGGACTAGCGGGGATCAAGAGACCCAGTACTTC. The encoded protein is CASSWTSGDQETQYF.

V gene TRBV19 combines with J gene TRBJ2-7; no reliable D call. The CDR3 contains 13 residues. V lost 3 bases and J 4 bases, leaving 10 bases between the germline ends. Germline assignment: CDR1 LNHDA and CDR2 SQIVND (reference sequence). The CDR3 DNA reads TGTGCCAGTAGTATGTCCGTCGGGTACGAGCAGTACTTC. Translation: CASSMSVGYEQYF. The full variable domain, rest sourced from reference TRBV19 and TRBJ2-7, is DGGITQSPKYLFRKEGQNVTLSCEQNLNHDAMYWYRQDPGQGLRLIYYSQIVNDFQKGDIAEGYSVSREKKESFPLTVTSAQKNPTAFYLCASSMSVGYEQYFGPGTRLTVT.

The chain couples TRBV7-9 to TRBJ2-5; the D is unclear. V was cut by 2 bases and J by 2 bases, with 6 bases left in between. This CDR3 contains 13 residues. The germline V gene has CDR1 SEHNR and CDR2 FQNEAQ (reference sequence). CDR3 DNA sequence: TGTGCCAGCAGCTTACCCAGTCAAGAGACCCAGTACTTC. This translates into CASSLPSQETQYF.

This clone has ten or more counts. The gene calls are TRBV5-4 and TRBJ2-7, with 13 bases matching TRBD2. The ends lost 3 bases at V and 2 bases at J; junction bases unmatched: 2. CDR3 length equals 15 residues. Germline V gene data show CDR1 as SGHNT and CDR2 as YYREEE (reference sequence). As DNA, the CDR3 is TGTGCCAGCAGCTCGGGACTAGCGGGGACCTACGAGCAGTACTTC. It encodes CASSSGLAGTYEQYF.

The chain is built from TRBV19 and TRBJ1-4; 10 bases align to TRBD1. From germline, CDR1 is LNHDA and CDR2 SQIVND (reference sequence). V lost 4 bases to trimming and J lost 7 bases; unmatched junction nucleotides: 3. This CDR3 has 14 residues. The CDR3 region has the DNA TGTGCCAGTAGTACCCGGGACAGGGGTGAAAAACTGTTTTTT. Translated, it gives CASSTRDRGEKLFF.